These 9 T cell receptor beta chains were all obtained from the same sample, sequenced in a study of blood T cell repertoires in COVID-19. Method: immunoSEQ multiplex PCR; TCRdb's copy keeps in-frame clones and lacks some. The sample carries approximately 150,000 clones, 80% to 85% recorded once. Sequencing was done on a sample of peripheral blood. The source of these receptors is a man between 65 and 80 years old with active or convalescent COVID-19.

V usage is TRBV13 and J usage is TRBJ1-6; D is unresolved. The ends were cut back, 8 bases at V and 0 bases at J, with 8 bases in the middle. The CDR3 runs 14 residues. CDR1 is PRHDT, CDR2 FYEKMQ, per germline (reference sequence). The CDR3 loop reads CASVSRSYNSPLHF. DNA for the CDR3: TGTGCCAGCGTCTCGCGCTCCTATAATTCACCCCTCCACTTT.

V gene TRBV28 combines with J gene TRBJ2-7; TRBD1 agrees at 7 bases. Germline CDR1 reads MDHEN; CDR2 reads SYDVKM. The CDR3 covers 14 residues. V shed 10 bases and J 0 bases; nucleotides not matched to a gene: 9. CDR3: CATSTGSGSYEQYF. CDR3 bases: TGTGCCACCTCGACAGGGTCGGGCTCCTACGAGCAGTACTTC. Together with reference TRBV28 and TRBJ2-7, the CDR3 gives the full variable domain: DVKVTQSSRYLVKRTGEKVFLECVQDMDHENMFWYRQDPGLGLRLIYFSYDVKMKEKGDIPEGYSVSREKKERFSLILESASTNQTSMYLCATSTGSGSYEQYFGPGTRLTVT.

The chain has TRBV7-2 and TRBJ2-1; no clear D. Between the trimmed V and J ends, which lost 0 bases and 3 bases, there was a span of 9 bases. The germline gives CDR1 SGHTA, CDR2 FQGNSA. The CDR3 sequence is 15 residues long. The CDR3 DNA reads as TGTGCCAGCAGCTTAGCGATGGCAGGCTACAATGAGCAGTTCTTC. Its translation: CASSLAMAGYNEQFF.

The V and J genes are TRBV11-3 and TRBJ1-1; 10 nucleotides line up with TRBD1. Looked up from germline, CDR1 is SGHNT and CDR2 is YENEEA. This CDR3 has 12 amino acids. V shed 5 bases and J 10 bases; nucleotides not matched to a gene: 4. CDR3 in DNA: TGTGCCAGCAGCACGGGACAGGGGAGAGCTTTCTTT. This encodes CASSTGQGRAFF.

V gene TRBV7-9 combines with J gene TRBJ2-7; D is uncertain. The germline V gene encodes CDR1 SEHNR and CDR2 FQNEAQ (reference sequence). The V and J ends lost 5 bases and 3 bases respectively, with 8 bases between them. The CDR3 extends over 12 amino acids. CDR3 region: CASSTYSYEQYF. The CDR3 coding sequence is TGTGCCAGCAGCACATACAGCTACGAGCAGTACTTC.

V and J are TRBV6-4 and TRBJ2-2, with no clear D. V was pared by 9 bases and J by 5 bases, with 10 bases between. The germline CDR1 and CDR2 sequences are MRHNA and SNTAGT. The CDR3 runs to 12 residues. Here the CDR3 DNA reads TGTGCCAGTGCCGACATGACCGGGGAGCTGTTTTTT. Protein sequence: CASADMTGELFF.

This chain joins TRBV11-3 and TRBJ2-1; perhaps TRBD1 as D (6 bases). Germline V lookup: CDR1 SGHNT, CDR2 YENEEA. The CDR3 runs 16 residues. V was clipped by 1 base and J by 0 bases, with 10 bases between them. The CDR3 reads CASSLATGFSYNEQFF. CDR3 DNA sequence: TGTGCCAGCAGCTTAGCCACAGGGTTCTCCTACAATGAGCAGTTCTTC. The full variable domain, with the rest looked up from reference TRBV11-3 and TRBJ2-1, is EAGVVQSPRYKIIEKKQPVAFWCNPISGHNTLYWYLQNLGQGPELLIRYENEEAVDDSQLPKDRFSAERLKGVDSTLKIQPAELGDSAVYLCASSLATGFSYNEQFFGPGTRLTVL.

The chain recombines TRBV2 with TRBJ1-1; tentatively, D is TRBD1 (5 bases). The germline gives CDR1 SNHLY, CDR2 FYNNEI. This CDR3 is built from 16 residues. V dropped 0 bases and J dropped 3 bases, with 14 bases sitting between them. CDR3 sequence: CASSEARAGRDTEAFF. In DNA form, the CDR3 reads TGTGCCAGCAGTGAAGCGAGGGCAGGGAGGGACACTGAAGCTTTCTTT.

The V gene is TRBV27, the J gene TRBJ1-6, with D possibly TRBD1 on 5 matching bases. Trimming removed 8 bases from V and 5 bases from J, with 16 bases in between. This CDR3 comprises 15 residues. Germline lookup yields CDR1 MNHEY and CDR2 SMNVEV (reference sequence). In DNA, the CDR3 is TGTGCCAGCCACCGTGGGGCAGCCAATAATTCACCCCTCCACTTT. It yields the protein CASHRGAANNSPLHF.